This T cell receptor beta chain was documented in a study of blood T cell repertoires in COVID-19. Contact with a PCR-confirmed or clinician-diagnosed COVID-19 case occurred within 2 weeks of entry. Generated by immunoSEQ multiplex PCR, the TCRdb table keeps only in-frame clones and is missing some. The table lists nearly 300,000 clones, approximately 89% of them singletons. Input material: PBMCs or T cells enriched from blood (not recorded which). This clonotype was sampled from a woman aged 50 to 60 who had been exposed to COVID-19.

CDR3 protein: CASSQTWGYTF. In DNA form, the CDR3 reads TGTGCCAGCAGTCAAACTTGGGGCTACACCTTC. The chain employs TRBV28 and TRBJ1-2; no definite D call. The germline V gene has CDR1 MDHEN and CDR2 SYDVKM. Trimming left V 5 bases short and J 8 bases short, with 9 bases between. The CDR3 is made up of 11 amino acids.